A single T cell receptor (beta chain) is shown here with its context. The antigen is unknown. These data originate in a study of regulatory T cells in long-lasting Graves disease. The study, taken as a whole, reports: Persistent cases of Graves' showed reduced TCR diversity relative to newly diagnosed patients. Favored usage of TRBV28, TRBJ1-2 and TRBJ2-5 was recorded in persistent disease.

The germline gives CDR1 WNHNN, CDR2 SYGVQD (reference sequence). This CDR3 is built from 13 residues. Trimming left V 8 bases short and J 9 bases short, with 17 bases between. Building the TCR beta libraries relied on iRepertoire HTBI primers, and CDR3 regions underwent Arm-PCR. Per the study methods: The identification of about 66 TRBV and 14 TRBJ segments was made across samples. TCRdb re-called the multiplex PCR reads with MiXCR, one entry per CDR3 protein. The V and J calls shown here were made by TCRdb, not taken from the authors' results. The sample comprises 400,000 to 650,000 distinct CDR3 sequences, about 16% of which are singletons, and about 25% rests with the top ten. Time point noted: newly diagnosed GD, antithyroid drugs for less than 3 months. From RNA extracted from PBMCs, the TCR library was made. This sample also appeared in a second study, on T cells in Graves' hyperthyroidism and ophthalmopathy. As that report states: Progression to ophthalmopathy was predicted a median of approximately 6.4 months early.

The starting material was peripheral blood mononuclear cells (PBMCs), obtained at new diagnosis, from a patient treated with antithyroid drugs. This receptor was identified in a woman aged 40-65 years with Graves disease. The rearrangement joins TRBV10-1 to TRBJ1-5; D might be TRBD1 (5 bases). In DNA form, the CDR3 reads TGCGCCAGCCGGACGGCTATGAGGGGGCCCCAGCATTTT. The encoded protein is CASRTAMRGPQHF.